This T cell receptor beta chain was sequenced in a study of cytomegalovirus exposure and HLA in healthy donors. About the study: Genetic ancestry analysis placed approximately 80% of the roughly 400 donors that were genotyped in the Caucasian-associated cluster. General study points: V- and J-gene trimming in TCR beta was tied to a missense DCLRE1C variant by an analysis performed later. Cytomegalovirus association was assigned to over 150 TCR beta chains.

The PCR ran on 60 Vbeta and 13 Jbeta primers. The assay was immunoSEQ multiplex PCR, and TCRdb's table has in-frame clones only and misses some. Of over 150,000 clones in the sample, approximately 80% were seen once. Remarks on this clone: Its antigen is undetermined.

The CDR3 has 13 residues. Looked up from germline, CDR1 is SNHLY and CDR2 is FYNNEI. V shed 2 bases and J shed 7 bases, with 11 bases lying between them. V usage is TRBV2 and J usage is TRBJ1-1; tentative D call: TRBD1 (5 bases). Sequencing was carried out using PBMCs. The receptor comes from a woman aged 30 to 39 in good health and CMV-seropositive. CDR3 in amino acids: CASSEQGFGEAFF. The CDR3 nucleotides are TGTGCCAGCAGTGAACAGGGCTTCGGTGAAGCTTTCTTT.